These 28 T cell receptor beta chains came from one sample sequenced in a study of technical replicates of blood from a handful of donors. Generated by immunoSEQ multiplex PCR, the TCRdb table keeps only in-frame clones and is missing some. The profile shows tens of thousands of clones, over 90% of them singletons. Sequencing input: T cells isolated from PBMCs. Receptor source: a human donor in good health.

J is TRBJ2-7 and V is TRBV7-9; 9 nucleotides line up with TRBD1. The V and J ends lost 1 base and 1 base, in that order; junction bases with no gene match: 8. The CDR3 loop spans 17 amino acids. From germline, CDR1 is SEHNR and CDR2 FQNEAQ (reference sequence). For the CDR3, the DNA is TGTGCCAGCAGCTTAGGGGGGGGACAGGGAACATCCTACGAGCAGTACTTC. Its protein product is CASSLGGGQGTSYEQYF. Filled out from reference TRBV7-9 and TRBJ2-7, the complete variable domain reads DTGVSQNPRHKITKRGQNVTFRCDPISEHNRLYWYRQTLGQGPEFLTYFQNEAQLEKSRLLSDRFSAERPKGSFSTLEIQRTEQGDSAMYLCASSLGGGQGTSYEQYFGPGTRLTVT.

The chain is built from TRBV5-1 and TRBJ2-5, with D uncertain. CDR1 is SGHRS, CDR2 YFSETQ, per germline. The length of the CDR3 is 15 residues. V gave up 3 bases and J gave up 0 bases, with 12 bases separating them. The CDR3 DNA reads as TGCGCCAGCAGCTGGCAACACAACAACCAAGAGACCCAGTACTTC. This translates into CASSWQHNNQETQYF.

The chain combines TRBV6-6 with TRBJ1-2, with a weak D call TRBD1 (6 bases). The CDR3 loop spans 13 amino acids. Looked up from germline, CDR1 is MNHNY and CDR2 is SVGAGI (reference sequence). The V gene lost 6 bases and the J gene lost 4 bases, with 12 bases spanning the gap. CDR3 sequence: CASRLDRPYGYTF. The CDR3 coding sequence is TGTGCCAGCAGACTAGACAGGCCCTATGGCTACACCTTC.

The chain recombines TRBV7-2 with TRBJ1-2, with D possibly being TRBD1 (5 bases). CDR3 size: 13 residues. In germline, CDR1 is SGHTA, CDR2 FQGNSA. Trimming stripped 1 base from V and 5 bases from J, with 8 bases between. CDR3 bases: TGTGCCAGCAGCTTAGGACAGATATATGGCTACACCTTC. Its translation: CASSLGQIYGYTF.

The chain has TRBV5-6 and TRBJ1-2, with TRBD1 matching 7 bases. J gave up 4 bases and V 3 bases, and 6 bases lay outside the gene matches. This CDR3 comprises 14 residues. The germline V gene encodes CDR1 SGHDT and CDR2 YYEEEE. This CDR3 reads CASSSGQAFYGYTF. DNA for the CDR3: TGTGCCAGCAGCTCAGGACAGGCCTTCTATGGCTACACCTTC.

The V and J genes are TRBV9 and TRBJ2-7; TRBD2 agrees at 8 bases. V lost 0 bases to trimming and J lost 1 base; unmatched junction nucleotides: 3. CDR1 is SGDLS, CDR2 YYNGEE, per germline. The CDR3 sequence is 15 residues long. CDR3 sequence (DNA): TGTGCCAGCAGCGTAGGTCCTAGCGGGTCCTACGAGCAGTACTTC. This sequence encodes CASSVGPSGSYEQYF.

V is TRBV9 and J is TRBJ1-2; the match to TRBD1 covers 9 bases. This CDR3 comprises 14 residues. Trimming removed 0 bases from V and 8 bases from J; junction bases left unmatched: 5. Germline-derived CDR1 and CDR2 are SGDLS and YYNGEE. The CDR3 region has the DNA TGTGCCAGCAGCGTAGAACAGGGGGCGGGCGGCTACACCTTC. The encoded protein is CASSVEQGAGGYTF.

V is TRBV28 and J is TRBJ2-1; TRBD1 is a possible D gene (6 bases). Trimming took off 7 bases at V and 9 bases at J, with 19 bases between the two ends. CDR3 length equals 14 residues. Germline CDR1 reads MDHEN; CDR2 reads SYDVKM. CDR3 DNA: TGTGCCAGCACCCTGGGGCAGGGGTATACTGAGCAGTTCTTC. Protein product: CASTLGQGYTEQFF.

The V and J genes are TRBV5-1 and TRBJ1-4, with D unresolved. Germline V CDR1 and CDR2: SGHRS, YFSETQ. This CDR3 is built from 13 residues. Trimming stripped 4 bases from V and 4 bases from J, with 8 bases between. This CDR3 is CASSREVNEKLFF. DNA for the CDR3: TGCGCCAGCAGCAGGGAGGTTAATGAAAAACTGTTTTTT.

This sequence joins TRBV9 and TRBJ2-2, with 8 bases matching TRBD1. Germline V gene data show CDR1 as SGDLS and CDR2 as YYNGEE. V trimming: 4 bases; J trimming: 2 bases; junction bases outside the gene matches: 4. This CDR3 contains 15 residues. In nucleotides, the CDR3 is TGTGCCAGCAGCCCAGGGGGCGCTAACACCGGGGAGCTGTTTTTT. Residues: CASSPGGANTGELFF.

The chain is built from TRBV6-5 and TRBJ2-1; no clear D gene. Trimming stripped 2 bases from V and 8 bases from J, with 19 bases between. The CDR3 is made up of 16 amino acids. In germline, CDR1 is MNHEY, CDR2 SVGAGI. CDR3 amino acids: CASSYAFFSEEDEQFF. CDR3 nucleotides: TGTGCCAGCAGTTACGCCTTCTTTTCCGAGGAAGATGAGCAGTTCTTC.

This clone was seen once. The chain carries TRBV11-2 and TRBJ2-5; tentative D call: TRBD1 (6 bases). V gave up 5 bases and J gave up 5 bases, with 15 bases separating them. The germline V gene has CDR1 SGHAT and CDR2 FQNNGV. This CDR3 is built from 14 residues. CDR3 sequence reads: CASSPFLRGETQYF. DNA of the CDR3: TGTGCCAGCAGCCCGTTCCTCAGGGGCGAGACCCAGTACTTC.

The J gene is TRBJ2-5, the V gene TRBV5-1, with 7 bases that match TRBD2. CDR1 and CDR2 (germline): SGHRS, YFSETQ. The CDR3 covers 15 residues. The ends lost 2 bases at V and 2 bases at J; junction bases unmatched: 6. CDR3 sequence (DNA): TGCGCCAGCAGCTTAAGTAGCGGGTCGCAAGAGACCCAGTACTTC. As protein: CASSLSSGSQETQYF.

This clone was observed once. V gene TRBV6-1 combines with J gene TRBJ2-3; TRBD2 matches at 12 bases. The V gene end was trimmed by 3 bases and the J gene end by 0 bases; junction bases not matched to a gene: 7. Germline-derived CDR1 and CDR2 are MNHNS and SASEGT. This CDR3 contains 18 residues. The CDR3 loop is CASSEFGTSGSSTDTQYF. The CDR3 DNA follows: TGTGCCAGCAGTGAGTTTGGGACTAGCGGGTCTAGCACAGATACGCAGTATTTT.

The J gene is TRBJ2-1, the V gene TRBV27, with D perhaps matching TRBD2 (5 bases). Per the germline V gene, CDR1 is MNHEY and CDR2 is SMNVEV (reference sequence). This CDR3 contains 16 residues. Trimming took off 2 bases at V and 3 bases at J, with 14 bases between the two ends. The CDR3 sequence is CASSLDGSLYYNEQFF. The CDR3 coding sequence is TGTGCCAGCAGTTTAGATGGGAGTTTGTACTACAATGAGCAGTTCTTC.

The chain carries TRBV6-6 and TRBJ2-3; 9 nucleotides line up with TRBD1. The V segment lost 5 bases and the J segment 0 bases; nucleotides outside the gene matches: 3. From germline, CDR1 is MNHNY and CDR2 SVGAGI (reference sequence). The CDR3 spans 15 residues. CDR3 protein: CASSHGTGSTDTQYF. The CDR3 DNA follows: TGTGCCAGCAGTCACGGGACAGGGAGCACAGATACGCAGTATTTT.

This clone was seen just once. The chain couples TRBV7-3 to TRBJ2-1; 10 nucleotides agree with TRBD2. The V segment lost 5 bases and the J segment 4 bases; nucleotides outside the gene matches: 5. This CDR3 spans 15 amino acids. Germline lookup yields CDR1 SGHTA and CDR2 FQGTGA. This CDR3 is CASSPGLAAYNEQFF. CDR3 DNA: TGTGCCAGCAGCCCAGGACTAGCGGCATACAATGAGCAGTTCTTC.

This chain uses TRBV15 with TRBJ2-1, with 11 bases identical to TRBD2. There are 17 residues in the CDR3. V gave up 8 bases and J gave up 1 base; unmatched junction bases: 10. CDR1 is LNHNV and CDR2 is YYDKDF in the germline V gene (reference sequence). The CDR3 protein is CATLLAGGPVSYNEQFF. CDR3 bases: TGTGCCACCTTGTTAGCGGGAGGGCCTGTGTCCTACAATGAGCAGTTCTTC. Complete variable domain (other parts from reference TRBV15 and TRBJ2-1): DAMVIQNPRYQVTQFGKPVTLSCSQTLNHNVMYWYQQKSSQAPKLLFHYYDKDFNNEADTPDNFQSRRPNTSFCFLDIRSPGLGDTAMYLCATLLAGGPVSYNEQFFGPGTRLTVL.

The chain links TRBV5-1 to TRBJ2-5; tentative D call: TRBD2 (5 bases). Germline CDR1 is SGHRS and CDR2 is YFSETQ. The CDR3 consists of 14 residues. V lost 2 bases and J lost 0, with 8 bases in between. The CDR3 region is CASSFGEYQETQYF. DNA of the CDR3: TGCGCCAGCAGCTTTGGGGAGTACCAAGAGACCCAGTACTTC. The whole variable domain, remainder taken from reference TRBV5-1 and TRBJ2-5, is KAGVTQTPRYLIKTRGQQVTLSCSPISGHRSVSWYQQTPGQGLQFLFEYFSETQRNKGNFPGRFSGRQFSNSRSEMNVSTLELGDSALYLCASSFGEYQETQYFGPGTRLLVL.

The V gene is TRBV11-3, the J gene TRBJ2-3; 11 nucleotides match TRBD2. CDR3 length: 15 residues. Germline values: CDR1 SGHNT, CDR2 YENEEA. With 2 bases clipped from V and 7 bases from J, the junction kept 5 bases outside the gene matches. The CDR3 loop reads CASSLIAGGGNTQYF. The CDR3 DNA reads TGTGCCAGCAGCTTAATAGCGGGAGGGGGGAATACGCAGTATTTT.

The V call is TRBV11-2, the J call TRBJ2-2; TRBD2 aligns across 9 bases. V gave up 1 base and J gave up 6 bases; unmatched junction bases: 3. The CDR3 loop spans 15 amino acids. Germline CDR1 and CDR2: SGHAT and FQNNGV. The CDR3 coding sequence is TGTGCCAGCAGCTTAGTAGCGGGAGTGCCCGGGGAGCTGTTTTTT. Amino acid sequence: CASSLVAGVPGELFF.

This chain joins TRBV9 and TRBJ2-1; D is perhaps TRBD2 (6 bases). The V end lost 0 bases, the J end lost 9 bases, and 13 bases lay between the germline ends. The CDR3 has 14 amino acids. Germline V gene lookup returns CDR1 SGDLS and CDR2 YYNGEE. The CDR3 spells CASSVETSSAEQFF. In DNA form, the CDR3 reads TGTGCCAGCAGCGTAGAAACTAGCTCGGCTGAGCAGTTCTTC.

The chain recombines TRBV21-1 with TRBJ2-7; TRBD1, the table's D call, was not compared with the DNA. TRBV21-1 is marked as a pseudogene. CDR3 size: 19 residues. The CDR3: CASSSYLRRAAFKSYEQYF. The CDR3 DNA reads as TGTGCCAGCAGCAGTTATCTTCGCAGGGCTGCCTTTAAGTCCTACGAGCAGTACTTC.

This clone was seen more than once but under ten times. As DNA, the CDR3 is TGCGCCAGCAGCTTGCCCCCAGTCACTGAAGCTTTCTTT. Translating it yields CASSLPPVTEAFF. The chain has TRBV5-1 and TRBJ1-1; no clear D gene. Trimming pared 1 base from V and 4 bases from J, leaving 8 bases between. The CDR3 runs 13 residues. Germline CDR1 and CDR2: SGHRS and YFSETQ. The full variable domain, completed using reference TRBV5-1 and TRBJ1-1, is KAGVTQTPRYLIKTRGQQVTLSCSPISGHRSVSWYQQTPGQGLQFLFEYFSETQRNKGNFPGRFSGRQFSNSRSEMNVSTLELGDSALYLCASSLPPVTEAFFGQGTRLTVV.

Here the CDR3 DNA reads TGCAGCGTCGCCTTTTTCTTGCAGGGCCACGAGCAGTACTTC. Translated, it gives CSVAFFLQGHEQYF. The chain employs TRBV29-1 and TRBJ2-7, with a tentative D call TRBD1 (5 bases). Germline CDR1 and CDR2: SQVTM and ANQGSEA. V lost 6 bases to trimming and J lost 5 bases, with 20 bases between them. This CDR3 spans 14 amino acids.

The chain employs TRBV15 and TRBJ1-5; TRBD1 might be the D (5 bases). This CDR3 comprises 16 residues. Germline values: CDR1 LNHNV, CDR2 YYDKDF (reference sequence). The ends were cut back, 0 bases at V and 5 bases at J, with 14 bases in the middle. CDR3 bases: TGTGCCACCAGCAGAGATTGGGGGGAGGGAGATCAGCCCCAGCATTTT. This encodes CATSRDWGEGDQPQHF.

V is TRBV7-9 and J is TRBJ2-2, with a tentative D call TRBD2 (6 bases). Germline CDR1 is SEHNR and CDR2 is FQNEAQ (reference sequence). This CDR3 spans 18 amino acids. V was clipped by 4 bases and J by 6 bases, with 24 bases between them. The CDR3 sequence is CASSYSGGVGGRAGELFF. CDR3 nucleotides: TGTGCCAGCAGCTATTCCGGCGGGGTCGGAGGGCGTGCCGGGGAGCTGTTTTTT.

The rearrangement links TRBV5-4 to TRBJ2-1; D not resolved. Trimming left V 4 bases short and J 6 bases short, with 5 bases between. The germline CDR1 and CDR2 sequences are SGHNT and YYREEE (reference sequence). The CDR3 has 11 amino acids. CDR3 region: CASSRVNEQFF. The CDR3 region has the DNA TGTGCCAGCAGCCGGGTCAATGAGCAGTTCTTC.